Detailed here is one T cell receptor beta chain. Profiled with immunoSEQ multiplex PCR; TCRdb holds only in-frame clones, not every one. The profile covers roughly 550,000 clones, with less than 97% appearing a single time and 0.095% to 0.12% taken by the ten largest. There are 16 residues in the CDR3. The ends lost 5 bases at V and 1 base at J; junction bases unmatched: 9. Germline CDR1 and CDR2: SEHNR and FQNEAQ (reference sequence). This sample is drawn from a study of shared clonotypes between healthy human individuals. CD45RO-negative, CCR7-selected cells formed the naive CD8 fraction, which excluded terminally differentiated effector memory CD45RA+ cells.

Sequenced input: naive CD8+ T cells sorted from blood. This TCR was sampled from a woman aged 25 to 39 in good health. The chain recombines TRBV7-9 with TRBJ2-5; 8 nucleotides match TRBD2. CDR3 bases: TGTGCCAGCAGCGCGTCACTAGCGGACTCCCAAGAGACCCAGTACTTC. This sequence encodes CASSASLADSQETQYF.